This TCR beta chain is from a study of CD8 T cells in ankylosing spondylitis. The study, taken as a whole, reports: It appeared that ankylosing spondylitis blood was characterized by a TCR beta motif of several highly homologous variants.

The CDR3 has 17 residues. Trimming removed 0 bases from V and 0 bases from J, with 10 bases in between. Germline V gene data show CDR1 as SGHRS and CDR2 as YFSETQ. One entry per CDR3 protein results from TCRdb running MiXCR on the 5' RACE reads. The sample consists of fewer than 550,000 distinct CDR3 sequences, 5.3% of them appearing once. As regards this clonotype: What it recognizes is unknown.

Material for sequencing was blood, either unsorted or a sorted T cell fraction (not recorded which). The chain carries TRBV5-1 and TRBJ2-6; perhaps D is TRBD1 or TRBD2 (5 bases each). This sequence was found in a male donor with ankylosing spondylitis. The CDR3 loop reads CASSLEGRPSGANVLTF. Here the CDR3 DNA reads TGCGCCAGCAGCTTGGAGGGACGGCCCTCTGGGGCCAACGTCCTGACTTTC. Supplemented by reference TRBV5-1 and TRBJ2-6, the full variable domain reads KAGVTQTPRYLIKTRGQQVTLSCSPISGHRSVSWYQQTPGQGLQFLFEYFSETQRNKGNFPGRFSGRQFSNSRSEMNVSTLELGDSALYLCASSLEGRPSGANVLTFGAGSRLTVL.